A selection of T cell receptor beta chains follows, all from one sample in a study of cytomegalovirus exposure and HLA in healthy donors. TCRdb keeps only in-frame clones here, not all; method: immunoSEQ multiplex PCR. The sample shows roughly 100,000 clones, 65% to 85% of them seen only once. The sequenced sample was PBMCs. The source of these receptors is a woman aged 55-70 years in good health and CMV-seropositive. The CDR3 runs from the conserved cysteine through the conserved F or W. D genes are given only for firm matches.

14,TRBJ2-7,TRBV5-1,TRBD1,CASSFNRGTLEQYF
14,TRBJ1-2,TRBV7-9,TRBD1,CASSLGRQGDGYTF
13,TRBJ2-7,TRBV7-9,.,CASSPGTFYEQYF
14,TRBJ2-3,TRBV28,TRBD1,CASSRGQGTDTQYF
15,TRBJ2-7,TRBV19,TRBD1,CASSSLPGQTYEQYF
14,TRBJ2-2,TRBV28,TRBD2,CASRLPGGTGELFF
14,TRBJ1-4,TRBV11-2,TRBD1,CASVPGDSNEKLFF
13,TRBJ1-4,TRBV7-2,.,CASSLLEAGKLFF
15,TRBJ1-2,TRBV4-1,.,CASSQPDRLDYGYTF
15,TRBJ2-1,TRBV18,TRBD2,CASSPGLAGVNEQFF
12,TRBJ2-2,TRBV15,.,CATIEATGELFF
15,TRBJ2-2,TRBV9,.,CASSVGQSETGELFF
12,TRBJ2-5,TRBV6-6,TRBD1,CATGTDQETQYF
16,TRBJ2-6,TRBV28,.,CASRPFTGSGANVLTF
12,TRBJ1-2,TRBV16,TRBD1,CASSRQGDGYTF
15,TRBJ2-5,TRBV28,.,CASRSRLGGPGTQYF
14,TRBJ1-2,TRBV2,.,CASAIRATNYGYTF
14,TRBJ1-1,TRBV2,.,CASRLTEPNTEAFF
11,.,TRBV6-5,.,CASSFTGEQYF
14,TRBJ1-5,TRBV5-1,TRBD1,CASRPGQGDQPQHF
13,TRBJ1-1,TRBV10-1,.,CASSEALNTEAFF
15,TRBJ2-3,TRBV27,TRBD1,CASRRRDRVADTQYF
14,TRBJ2-2,TRBV18,TRBD1,CASCQGQATGELFF
15,TRBJ2-7,TRBV19,TRBD1,CASSGQGAPTYEQYF
15,TRBJ1-2,TRBV6-1,TRBD1,CASSEARQGNYGYTF